This T cell receptor beta chain is drawn from a study of shared clonotypes between healthy human individuals. The table came from immunoSEQ multiplex PCR; TCRdb's copy has only in-frame clones and leaves some out. Of about 2.2 million clones in the sample, 85% to 95% are singletons; the top ten hold around 1.8%. The CDR3 length is 15 residues. Germline lookup yields CDR1 SNHLY and CDR2 FYNNEI. Trimming removed 4 bases at V and 7 bases at J, with 20 bases between. Only CD45RO-negative cells positively selected for CCR7 counted as naive CD8 cells, so terminally differentiated effector memory CD45RA+ cells were excluded. As regards this clone: Its antigen is unknown.

Study-wide results and limits: Across a handful of donors, naive CD4 shared roughly 5%, naive CD8 around 3.8%, memory CD4 roughly 2.5%, memory CD8 over 0.3%.

This clonotype was sampled from a man younger than 30 in good health. Some clones in this sample may be carry-over from other donors' samples. The sequencing sample was made of naive CD8+ T cells from PBMCs. This rearrangement joins TRBV2 to TRBJ2-7, with D possibly TRBD1 on 5 matching bases. CDR3 amino acids: CASSAWTTLIKEQYF. The CDR3 bases are TGTGCCAGCAGTGCCTGGACAACCCTCATTAAGGAGCAGTACTTC.